The rows below give T cell receptor beta chains drawn from one sample of a study of blood T cells in healthy people across ages. TCRdb reprocessed the 5' RACE reads with MiXCR, giving one entry per CDR3 protein. The sample contains roughly 800,000 distinct CDR3 sequences, 55% to 75% of which appear only once. The source material was blood. Receptors were obtained from a man younger than 45 in good health. Both conserved end residues are part of each CDR3. Each record gives: V gene, D gene, clone size, J gene, CDR3 DNA, CDR3 protein. The D gene is left open where the match is weak. Clone sizes are given selectively: once, few, many, or a class where the clone is expanded.

TRBV20-1	TRBD1	.	TRBJ2-1	TGCAGTACCACTCAACAGGGGGCATACAATGAGCAGTTCTTC	CSTTQQGAYNEQFF
TRBV5-1	.	.	TRBJ2-7	TGCGCCAGCAGGGACGTAACCGACGAGCAGTACTTC	CASRDVTDEQYF
TRBV4-3	TRBD2	.	TRBJ2-3	TGCGCCAGCAGCCAAGATTACATAGCGGGAGGCACAGATACGCAGTATTTT	CASSQDYIAGGTDTQYF
TRBV6-6	TRBD1	.	TRBJ2-1	TGTGCCAGCAGTTACTCGCCTTGGACAGGGGGCTGGAGTGAGCAGTTCTTC	CASSYSPWTGGWSEQFF
TRBV6-2/TRBV6-3	TRBD1	once	TRBJ2-7	TGTGCCAGCAGTCCTAACGACAGGGGACCAGACTACGAGCAGTACTTC	CASSPNDRGPDYEQYF
TRBV5-1	TRBD1	few	TRBJ2-3	TGCGCCAGCAGCCTCCGGACAGGGACCTACGGCACAGATACGCAGTATTTT	CASSLRTGTYGTDTQYF
TRBV7-2	TRBD2	.	TRBJ2-1	TGTGCCAGCAGCTTAAGGGGCGGGGGGACTAATGAGCAGTTCTTC	CASSLRGGGTNEQFF
TRBV28	TRBD2	many	TRBJ2-5	TGTGCCAGCAGTCCCCGACTAGCGGGAGGGGGGGAGACCCAGTACTTC	CASSPRLAGGGETQYF
TRBV6-5	TRBD2	.	TRBJ2-1	TGTGCCAGCACCATCGGACTAGCGGGGGTCAATGAGCAGTTCTTC	CASTIGLAGVNEQFF
TRBV6-5	.	few	TRBJ2-7	TGTGCCAGCGGGGAAAGAGGGACCTACGAGCAGTACTTC	CASGERGTYEQYF
TRBV20-1	TRBD1	.	TRBJ1-5	TGCAGTGCTACTCGACAGGGAGGAAGCAATCAGCCCCAGCATTTT	CSATRQGGSNQPQHF
TRBV29-1	TRBD1	.	TRBJ2-1	TGCAGCGTCGAGCGCGACAGGGGAGGTGAGCAGTTCTTC	CSVERDRGGEQFF
TRBV20-1	TRBD1	few	TRBJ2-7	TGCAGTGCTAGAGATCGCGTGGTGACAGGGGTTAACGAGCAGTACTTC	CSARDRVVTGVNEQYF
TRBV6-5	.	.	TRBJ1-6	TGTGCCAGCAGTAGTCGGGACATACGCTCACCCCTCCACTTT	CASSSRDIRSPLHF
TRBV6-6	.	.	TRBJ2-7	TGTGCCCATCCTATATCCGAGCAGTACTTC	CAHPISEQYF
TRBV20-1	.	.	TRBJ1-1	TGCAGTGCTAGATCGGCGCGCAGGGACACTGAAGCTTTCTTT	CSARSARRDTEAFF
TRBV10-3	.	.	TRBJ1-2	TGTGCCATCAGTGAGTCGACCGGATCTCTCTATGGCTACACCTTC	CAISESTGSLYGYTF
TRBV5-1	TRBD1	.	TRBJ2-3	TGCGCCAGCAGCGGGGGACAGCGAAGCACAGATACGCAGTATTTT	CASSGGQRSTDTQYF
TRBV27	.	many	TRBJ2-4	TGTGCCAGCAGAATACCAGGGGTCCAAAACATTCAGTACTTC	CASRIPGVQNIQYF
TRBV5-1	TRBD1	.	TRBJ1-1	TGCGCCAGCAGCAGCTCGGGACAGGGTGGGACTGAAGCTTTCTTT	CASSSSGQGGTEAFF
TRBV20-1	.	.	TRBJ2-5	TGCAGTGCTATTCCCCTTCGCGGGACACCGGAGACCCAGTACTTC	CSAIPLRGTPETQYF
TRBV20-1	TRBD2	.	TRBJ2-3	TGCAGTGCTAGTCCCAGCGGGGGCACAGATACGCAGTATTTT	CSASPSGGTDTQYF
TRBV7-2	.	.	TRBJ2-7	TGTGCCAGCAGCCCCGTTGGGGGCTACGAGCAGTACTTC	CASSPVGGYEQYF
TRBV20-1	.	.	TRBJ2-1	TGCAGTGCTAAGTCGAATGAGCAGTTCTTC	CSAKSNEQFF